Reported below is one T cell receptor (beta chain). This sample is drawn from a study of preoperative IRX-2 immunotherapy in early breast cancer. CDR1 GTSNPN and CDR2 SVGIG come from the germline V gene (reference sequence). V was trimmed by 0 bases and J by 4 bases, leaving 15 bases between them. The CDR3 runs 15 residues. The treatment: preoperative locoregional IRX-2 cytokine immunotherapy. This phase Ib study tested locoregional IRX-2 cytokine immunotherapy given before surgery. The repertoire was sequenced with immunoSEQ multiplex PCR; TCRdb's copy has only in-frame clones and lacks some. The sample lists some 30,000 clones, over 80% occurring once.

Sequenced here: lymph node tissue, sampled from a patient treated with IRX-2 immunotherapy. This chain uses TRBV30 with TRBJ1-1; tentative D call: TRBD1 (6 bases). This clonotype was sampled from a human donor with breast cancer. In DNA, the CDR3 is TGTGCCTGGAGTGTAAAAGGCAGGGGTGGCACTGAAGCTTTCTTT. Protein: CAWSVKGRGGTEAFF.